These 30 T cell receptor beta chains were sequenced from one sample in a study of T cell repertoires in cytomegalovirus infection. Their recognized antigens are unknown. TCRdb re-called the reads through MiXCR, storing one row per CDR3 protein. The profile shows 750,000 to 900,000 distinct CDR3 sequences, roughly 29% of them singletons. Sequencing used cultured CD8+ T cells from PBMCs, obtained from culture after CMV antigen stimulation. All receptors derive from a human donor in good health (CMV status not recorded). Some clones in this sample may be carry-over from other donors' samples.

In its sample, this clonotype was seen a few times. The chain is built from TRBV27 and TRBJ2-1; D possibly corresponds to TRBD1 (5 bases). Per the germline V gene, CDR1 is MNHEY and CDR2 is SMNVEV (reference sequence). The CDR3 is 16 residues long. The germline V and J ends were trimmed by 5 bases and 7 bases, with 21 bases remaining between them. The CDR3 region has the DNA TGTGCCAGCAGTCAATTAACAGGACCCGTGCCGAATGAGCAGTTCTTC. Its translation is CASSQLTGPVPNEQFF.

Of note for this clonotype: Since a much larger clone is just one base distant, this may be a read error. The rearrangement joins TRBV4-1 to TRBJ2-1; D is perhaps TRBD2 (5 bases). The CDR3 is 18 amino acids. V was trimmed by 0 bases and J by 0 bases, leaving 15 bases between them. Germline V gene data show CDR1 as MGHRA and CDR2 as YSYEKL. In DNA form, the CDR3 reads TGCGCCAGCAGCCAAGAATTCGAGTGGAGGAGCTCCTACAATGAGCAGTTCTTC. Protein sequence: CASSQEFEWRSSYNEQFF.

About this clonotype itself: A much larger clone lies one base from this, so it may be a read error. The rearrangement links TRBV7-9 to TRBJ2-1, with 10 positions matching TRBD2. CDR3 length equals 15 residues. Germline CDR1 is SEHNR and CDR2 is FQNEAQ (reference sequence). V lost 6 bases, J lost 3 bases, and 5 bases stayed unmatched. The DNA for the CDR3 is TGTGCCAGCAGGTCTACTAGCGGGGACTACAATGAGCAGTTCTTC. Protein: CASRSTSGDYNEQFF.

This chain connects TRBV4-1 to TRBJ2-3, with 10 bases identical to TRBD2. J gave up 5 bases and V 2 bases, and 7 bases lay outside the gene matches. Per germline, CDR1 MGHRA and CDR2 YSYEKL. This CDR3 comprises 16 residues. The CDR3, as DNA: TGCGCCAGCAGCCAACTGGTAGCGGGGGGTCTAGATACGCAGTATTTT. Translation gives CASSQLVAGGLDTQYF.

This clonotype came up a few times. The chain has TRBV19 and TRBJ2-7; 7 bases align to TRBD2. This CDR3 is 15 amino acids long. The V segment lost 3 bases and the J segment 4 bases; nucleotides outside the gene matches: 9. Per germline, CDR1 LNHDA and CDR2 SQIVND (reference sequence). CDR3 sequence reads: CASSMGTSGGYEQYV. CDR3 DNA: TGTGCCAGTAGTATGGGGACGTCGGGGGGATACGAGCAGTACGTC.

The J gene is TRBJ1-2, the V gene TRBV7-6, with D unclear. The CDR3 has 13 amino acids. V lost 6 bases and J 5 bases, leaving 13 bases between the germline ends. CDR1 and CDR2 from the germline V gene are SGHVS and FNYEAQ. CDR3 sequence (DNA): TGTGCCAGCAGGGGGTCCGGGGAATATGGCTACACCTTC. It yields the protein CASRGSGEYGYTF.

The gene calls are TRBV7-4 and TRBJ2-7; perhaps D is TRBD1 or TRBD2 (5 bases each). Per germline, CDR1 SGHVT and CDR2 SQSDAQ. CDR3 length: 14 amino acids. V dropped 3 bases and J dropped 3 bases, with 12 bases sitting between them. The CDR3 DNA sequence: TGTGCCAGCAGCTTCCCGGGACCGCGCTACGAGCAGTACTTC. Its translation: CASSFPGPRYEQYF.

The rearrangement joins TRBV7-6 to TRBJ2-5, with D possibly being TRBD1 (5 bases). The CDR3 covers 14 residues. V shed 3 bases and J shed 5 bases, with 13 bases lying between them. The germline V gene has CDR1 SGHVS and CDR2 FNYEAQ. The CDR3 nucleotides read TGTGCCAGCAGCTTCCCCCGGACACGGGAGACCCAGTACTTC. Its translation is CASSFPRTRETQYF.

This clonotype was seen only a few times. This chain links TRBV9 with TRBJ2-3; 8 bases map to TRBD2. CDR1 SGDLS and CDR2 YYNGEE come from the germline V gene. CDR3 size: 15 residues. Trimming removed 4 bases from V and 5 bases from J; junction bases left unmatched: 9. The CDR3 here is CASSSNGGLGDTQYF. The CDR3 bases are TGTGCCAGCAGCTCGAATGGGGGACTAGGAGATACGCAGTATTTT. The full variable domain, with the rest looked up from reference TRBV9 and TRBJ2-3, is DSGVTQTPKHLITATGQRVTLRCSPRSGDLSVYWYQQSLDQGLQFLIQYYNGEERAKGNILERFSAQQFPDLHSELNLSSLELGDSALYFCASSSNGGLGDTQYFGPGTRLTVL.

The CDR3 DNA sequence: TGTGCCAGCAGCCCTGAATTTTATTTT. It yields the protein CASSPEFYF. The V gene is TRBV7-9, the J gene TRBJ2-3; D unclear. From germline, CDR1 is SEHNR and CDR2 FQNEAQ (reference sequence). CDR3 length: 9 amino acids. Trimming cost V 5 bases and J 15 bases, with 9 bases left between them.

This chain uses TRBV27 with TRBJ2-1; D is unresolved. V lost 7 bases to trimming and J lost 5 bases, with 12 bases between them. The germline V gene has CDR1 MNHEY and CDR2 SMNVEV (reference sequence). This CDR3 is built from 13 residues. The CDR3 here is CASTPGNDNEQFF. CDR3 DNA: TGTGCCAGCACTCCGGGCAACGACAATGAGCAGTTCTTC.

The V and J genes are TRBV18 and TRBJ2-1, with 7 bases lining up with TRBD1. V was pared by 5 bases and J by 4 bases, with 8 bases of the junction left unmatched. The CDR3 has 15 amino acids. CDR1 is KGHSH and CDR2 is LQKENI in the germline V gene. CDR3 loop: CASSTDRVSYNEQFF. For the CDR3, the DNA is TGTGCCAGCTCAACCGACAGGGTTAGTTACAATGAGCAGTTCTTC.

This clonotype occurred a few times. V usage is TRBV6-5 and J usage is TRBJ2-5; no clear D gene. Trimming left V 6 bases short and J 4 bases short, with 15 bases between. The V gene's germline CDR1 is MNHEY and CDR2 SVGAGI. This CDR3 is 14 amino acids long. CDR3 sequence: CASSGLTKGETQYF. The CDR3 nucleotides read TGTGCCAGCAGCGGCCTCACTAAGGGAGAGACCCAGTACTTC.

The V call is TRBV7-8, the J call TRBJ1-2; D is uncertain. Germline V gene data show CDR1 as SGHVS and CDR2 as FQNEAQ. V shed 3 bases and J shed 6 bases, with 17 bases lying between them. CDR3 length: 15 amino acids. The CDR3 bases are TGTGCCAGCAGCTTCGAGTTCCCGGGGTCCGATGGCTACACCTTC. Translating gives CASSFEFPGSDGYTF.

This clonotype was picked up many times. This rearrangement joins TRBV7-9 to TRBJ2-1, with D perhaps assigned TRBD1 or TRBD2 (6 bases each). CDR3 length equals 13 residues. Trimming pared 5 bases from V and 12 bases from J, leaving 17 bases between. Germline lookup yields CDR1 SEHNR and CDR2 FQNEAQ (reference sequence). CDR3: CASSPFVKGGQFF. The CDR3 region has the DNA TGTGCCAGCAGCCCTTTTGTAAAGGGGGGGCAGTTCTTC.

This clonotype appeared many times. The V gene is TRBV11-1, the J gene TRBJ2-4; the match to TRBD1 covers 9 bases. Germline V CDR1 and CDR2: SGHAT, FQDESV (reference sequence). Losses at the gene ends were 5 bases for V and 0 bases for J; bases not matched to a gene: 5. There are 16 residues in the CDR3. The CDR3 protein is CASSPGQGRAKNIQYF. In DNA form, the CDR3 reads TGTGCCAGCAGCCCGGGACAGGGCCGAGCCAAAAACATTCAGTACTTC.

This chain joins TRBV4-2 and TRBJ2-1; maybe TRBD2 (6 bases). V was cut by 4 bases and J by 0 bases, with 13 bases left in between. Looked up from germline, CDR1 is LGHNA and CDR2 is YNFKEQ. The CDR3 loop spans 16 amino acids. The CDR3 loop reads CASSRTSSSSYNEQFF. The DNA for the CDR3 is TGTGCCAGCAGCCGTACTAGCTCCAGCTCCTACAATGAGCAGTTCTTC.

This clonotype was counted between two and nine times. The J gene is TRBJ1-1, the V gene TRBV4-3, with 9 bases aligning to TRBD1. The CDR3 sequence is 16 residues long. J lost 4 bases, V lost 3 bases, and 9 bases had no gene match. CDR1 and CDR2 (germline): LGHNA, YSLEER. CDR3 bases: TGCGCCAGCAGCCATAGAGGGACAGGGACCGGCACTGAAGCTTTCTTT. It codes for CASSHRGTGTGTEAFF.

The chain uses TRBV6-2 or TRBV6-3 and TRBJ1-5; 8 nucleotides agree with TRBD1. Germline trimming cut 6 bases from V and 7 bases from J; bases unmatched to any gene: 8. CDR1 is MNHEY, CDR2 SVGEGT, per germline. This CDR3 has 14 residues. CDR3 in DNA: TGTGCCAGCAGCTGGACAGGGTTGAGGCAGCCCCAGCATTTT. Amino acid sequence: CASSWTGLRQPQHF.

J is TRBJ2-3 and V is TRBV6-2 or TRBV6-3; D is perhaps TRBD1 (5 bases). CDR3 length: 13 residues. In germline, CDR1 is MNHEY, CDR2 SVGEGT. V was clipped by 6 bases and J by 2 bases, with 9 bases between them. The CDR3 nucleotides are TGTGCCAGCAGCCGACAGTACACAGATACGCAGTATTTT. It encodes CASSRQYTDTQYF.

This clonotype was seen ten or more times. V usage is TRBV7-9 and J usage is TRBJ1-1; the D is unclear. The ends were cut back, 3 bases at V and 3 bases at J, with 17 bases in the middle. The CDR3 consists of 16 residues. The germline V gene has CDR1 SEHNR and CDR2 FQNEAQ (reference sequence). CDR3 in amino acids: CASSFPGRAWDTEAFF. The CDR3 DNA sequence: TGTGCCAGCAGCTTCCCCGGACGGGCCTGGGACACTGAAGCTTTCTTT.

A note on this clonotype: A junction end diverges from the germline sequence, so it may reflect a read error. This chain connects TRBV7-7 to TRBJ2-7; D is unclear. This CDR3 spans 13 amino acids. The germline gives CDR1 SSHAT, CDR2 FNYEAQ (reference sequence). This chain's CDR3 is CASSAGVSYEQYF. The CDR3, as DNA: TGTGCTAGCAGCGCTGGAGTATCCTACGAGCAGTACTTC.

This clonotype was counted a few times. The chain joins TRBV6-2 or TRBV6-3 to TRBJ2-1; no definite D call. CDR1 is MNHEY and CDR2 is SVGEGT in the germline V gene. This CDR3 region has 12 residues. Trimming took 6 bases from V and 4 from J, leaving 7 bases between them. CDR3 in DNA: TGTGCCAGCAGGCCTCCGTACAATGAGCAGTTCTTC. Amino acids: CASRPPYNEQFF.

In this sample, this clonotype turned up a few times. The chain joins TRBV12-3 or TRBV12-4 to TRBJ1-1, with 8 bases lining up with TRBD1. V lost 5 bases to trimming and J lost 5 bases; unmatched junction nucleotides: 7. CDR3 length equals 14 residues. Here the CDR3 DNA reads TGTGCCAGCAGTGTGACAGGGGAGGCGACTGAAGCTTTCTTT. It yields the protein CASSVTGEATEAFF.

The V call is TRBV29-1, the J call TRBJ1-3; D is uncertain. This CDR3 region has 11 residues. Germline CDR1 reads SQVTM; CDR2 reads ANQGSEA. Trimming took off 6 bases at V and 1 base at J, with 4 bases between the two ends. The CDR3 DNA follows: TGCAGCGTCCCGTCTGGAAACACCATATATTTT. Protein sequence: CSVPSGNTIYF.

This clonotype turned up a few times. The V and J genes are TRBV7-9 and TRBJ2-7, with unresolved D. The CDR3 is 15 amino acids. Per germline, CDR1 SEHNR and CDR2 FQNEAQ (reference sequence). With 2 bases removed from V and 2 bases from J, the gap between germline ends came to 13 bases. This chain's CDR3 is CASSLPPGLTYEQYV. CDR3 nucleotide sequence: TGTGCCAGCAGCTTACCCCCGGGTCTTACCTACGAGCAGTACGTC.

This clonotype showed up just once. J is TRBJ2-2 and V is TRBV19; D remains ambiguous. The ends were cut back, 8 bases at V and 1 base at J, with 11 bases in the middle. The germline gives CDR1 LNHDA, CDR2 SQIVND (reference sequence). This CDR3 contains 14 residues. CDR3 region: CASRWAVNTGELFF. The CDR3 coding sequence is TGTGCCAGTCGTTGGGCGGTGAACACCGGGGAGCTGTTTTTT.

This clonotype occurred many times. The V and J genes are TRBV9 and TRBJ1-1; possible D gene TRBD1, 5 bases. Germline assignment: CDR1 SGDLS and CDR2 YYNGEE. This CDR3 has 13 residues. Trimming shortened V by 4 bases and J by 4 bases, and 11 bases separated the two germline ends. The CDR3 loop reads CASSFLQGTEAFF. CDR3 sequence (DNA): TGTGCCAGCAGCTTCCTCCAGGGCACTGAAGCTTTCTTT.

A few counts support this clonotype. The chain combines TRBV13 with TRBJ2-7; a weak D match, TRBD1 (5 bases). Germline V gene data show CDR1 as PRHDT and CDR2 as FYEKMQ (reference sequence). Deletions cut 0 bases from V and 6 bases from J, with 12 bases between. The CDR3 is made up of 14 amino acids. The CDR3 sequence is CASSLGGRVLEQYF. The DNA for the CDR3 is TGTGCCAGCAGCTTAGGCGGCAGGGTCCTCGAGCAGTACTTC.

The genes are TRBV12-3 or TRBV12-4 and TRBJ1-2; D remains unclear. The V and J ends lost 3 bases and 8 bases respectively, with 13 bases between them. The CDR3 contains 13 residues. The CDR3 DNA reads TGTGCCAGCAGTTTCGGGCAGGTTCGAGGCTACACCTTC. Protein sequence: CASSFGQVRGYTF.